Sequencing of this T cell receptor beta chain was carried out in a study of T cell repertoires in cytomegalovirus infection. Background on the study: Matching HLA type and CMV infection were both indicated by public TCR beta signatures.

TCRdb re-called the reads with MiXCR, one entry per CDR3 protein. Counted here are 400,000 to 550,000 distinct CDR3 sequences, around 11% occurring once; the ten biggest clones make up roughly 10%. Study outcomes and limitations: Carriers of CMV plus the relevant HLA were identified by cumulative public TCR beta family frequency. Clonotype analysis showed dominance of the ex vivo response by HLA-C-restricted CMV-specific TCR beta clonotypes.

V shed 6 bases, J shed 2 bases, and the junction held 4 bases outside the gene matches. This CDR3 has 15 residues. Looked up from germline, CDR1 is LNHDA and CDR2 is SQIVND (reference sequence). Worth noting for this clonotype: Its antigen is unidentified.

The chain carries TRBV19 and TRBJ2-5; 12 nucleotides line up with TRBD2. The source material was PBMCs. The sequence came from a human donor in good health (CMV status not recorded). Some clones in this sample may be carry-over from other donors' samples. The CDR3 protein is CASSGLAGGQETQYF. The CDR3 nucleotides read TGTGCCAGTAGCGGCCTAGCGGGAGGGCAAGAGACCCAGTACTTC.